This TCR beta chain was identified in a study of cytomegalovirus exposure and HLA in healthy donors. Per germline, CDR1 MNHEY and CDR2 SMNVEV (reference sequence). Unmatched junction bases numbered 9, after V lost 1 base and J lost 4 bases. This CDR3 is 16 amino acids long. The PCR had 60 Vbeta and 13 Jbeta primers. Some clones are missing from TCRdb's copy, which holds only in-frame ones; the method was immunoSEQ multiplex PCR. This table has 150,000 to 200,000 clones, around three quarters appearing once. About this clone: Its antigen is not identified.

Whole-study results and caveats: According to reports, the classifier identified cytomegalovirus status with high specificity and sensitivity. In a later analysis, TCR beta V- and J-gene trimming showed a link to a missense DCLRE1C variant.

Input material: PBMCs. This chain joins TRBV27 and TRBJ2-7; TRBD1 aligns across 8 bases. This clonotype was obtained from a man in his thirties or forties in good health and CMV-seronegative. The CDR3 sequence is CASSLWGRTGIYEQYF. The DNA of the CDR3 is TGTGCCAGCAGTTTATGGGGCAGGACAGGGATATACGAGCAGTACTTC.